One and the same sample provided the 14 T cell receptor beta chains below, sequenced in a study of response to subunit inactivated influenza vaccine. In TCRdb, the RT-PCR reads were re-called with MiXCR into one record per CDR3 protein. This sample has around 500,000 distinct CDR3 sequences, with 11% found just once. The specimen comprised PBMCs from blood, sampled roughly 47 days after vaccination. The receptors shown here come from a man in his fifties who received an inactivated influenza vaccine.

This clonotype has a handful of counts. The chain couples TRBV12-3 or TRBV12-4 to TRBJ2-7; 8 bases are shared with TRBD1. This CDR3 spans 12 amino acids. With V trimmed by 6 bases and J by 6 bases, 4 bases remained unmatched. CDR3 sequence (DNA): TGTGCCAGCAGATTAACAGGGGGCGAGCAGTACTTC. Amino acids: CASRLTGGEQYF.

In this sample, this clonotype turned up a few times. CDR3 amino acids: CASSPGLAGGELQETQYF. The CDR3 coding sequence is TGCGCCAGCAGCCCAGGACTAGCGGGGGGGGAACTACAAGAGACCCAGTACTTC. V and J are TRBV10-2 and TRBJ2-5; TRBD2 matches at 15 bases. The CDR3 contains 18 residues. V was clipped by 6 bases and J by 2 bases; unmatched bases: 10. Germline assignment: CDR1 WSHSY and CDR2 SAAADI.

This rearrangement joins TRBV30 to TRBJ2-5; possible D gene TRBD2, 5 bases. The CDR3 covers 15 residues. Germline V gene sequence: CDR1 GTSNPN, CDR2 SVGIG (reference sequence). Trimming removed 0 bases at V and 0 bases at J, with 11 bases between. The CDR3 here is CAWSVKTGYQETQYF. The DNA of the CDR3 is TGTGCCTGGAGTGTAAAGACGGGATACCAAGAGACCCAGTACTTC.

The chain links TRBV12-3 or TRBV12-4 to TRBJ2-3; D may correspond to TRBD1 or TRBD2 (5 bases each). The CDR3 is 14 residues long. V lost 5 bases to trimming and J lost 4 bases, with 13 bases between them. DNA for the CDR3: TGTGCCAGCAGTCCCGGGACCGCCCCAGATACGCAGTATTTT. Amino acid sequence: CASSPGTAPDTQYF.

This clonotype was recorded a few times. This chain connects TRBV10-2 to TRBJ1-1; D gene unclear. From germline, CDR1 is WSHSY and CDR2 SAAADI. This CDR3 is built from 13 residues. V was shortened by 0 bases and J by 4 bases, with 6 bases between the two germline ends. The CDR3 protein is CASSESSVTEAFF. CDR3 sequence (DNA): TGCGCCAGCAGTGAGTCTTCGGTCACTGAAGCTTTCTTT.

Comments on this clonotype: The junction differs from germline at one of its ends, possibly a read error. The CDR3 loop is CASSYEGLAVVIF. The CDR3 DNA follows: TGTGCCAGCAGTTACGAGGGACTAGCAGTTGTGATCTTC. The chain couples TRBV6-2 or TRBV6-3 to TRBJ2-1, with 9 positions matching TRBD2. The CDR3 has 13 amino acids. The V gene's germline CDR1 is MNHEY and CDR2 SVGEGT.

This clonotype was detected only a few times. The CDR3 bases are TGCAGCGTTCCGACAGGGCGGGAGACCCAGTACTTC. Protein: CSVPTGRETQYF. This rearrangement joins TRBV29-1 to TRBJ2-5; TRBD1 aligns across 7 bases. Trimming cost V 5 bases and J 5 bases; bases outside gene matches: 5. The V gene's germline CDR1 is SQVTM and CDR2 ANQGSEA. There are 12 residues in the CDR3. Looking up the rest from reference TRBV29-1 and TRBJ2-5 gives the full variable domain: SAVISQKPSRDICQRGTSLTIQCQVDSQVTMMFWYRQQPGQSLTLIATANQGSEATYESGFVIDKFPISRPNLTFSTLTVSNMSPEDSSIYLCSVPTGRETQYFGPGTRLLVL.

This clonotype has at least ten counts. V usage is TRBV5-6 and J usage is TRBJ1-1; D remains ambiguous. V was shortened by 2 bases and J by 8 bases, with 7 bases between the two germline ends. There are 11 residues in the CDR3. Per germline, CDR1 SGHDT and CDR2 YYEEEE. CDR3 amino acids: CASSFGREAFF. CDR3 bases: TGTGCCAGCAGCTTTGGCAGGGAAGCTTTCTTT.

The chain is built from TRBV5-1 and TRBJ1-2; D is ambiguous. Between the trimmed V and J ends, which lost 0 bases and 5 bases, there was a span of 11 bases. This CDR3 contains 14 residues. Looked up from germline, CDR1 is SGHRS and CDR2 is YFSETQ. The CDR3 region is CASSLDEGYYGYTF. CDR3 nucleotides: TGCGCCAGCAGCTTGGATGAGGGATATTATGGCTACACCTTC.

This chain connects TRBV28 to TRBJ2-3; D might be TRBD1 (6 bases). Germline CDR1 MDHEN, CDR2 SYDVKM. This CDR3 comprises 15 residues. V lost 2 bases to trimming and J lost 6 bases, with 15 bases between them. CDR3 loop: CASSLGAQGDDTQYF. In DNA form, the CDR3 reads TGTGCCAGCAGTTTAGGGGCACAGGGAGACGATACGCAGTATTTT.

The sample holds many counts of this clonotype. The rearrangement uses TRBV28 and TRBJ1-5; D is undetermined. Trimming took 4 bases from V and 0 from J, leaving 4 bases between them. Looked up from germline, CDR1 is MDHEN and CDR2 is SYDVKM. This CDR3 comprises 13 residues. The CDR3 sequence is CASSWGSNQPQHF. Written as DNA, the CDR3 is TGTGCCAGCAGTTGGGGTAGCAATCAGCCCCAGCATTTT. The full variable domain, with the rest looked up from reference TRBV28 and TRBJ1-5, is DVKVTQSSRYLVKRTGEKVFLECVQDMDHENMFWYRQDPGLGLRLIYFSYDVKMKEKGDIPEGYSVSREKKERFSLILESASTNQTSMYLCASSWGSNQPQHFGDGTRLSIL.

This clonotype has ten or more counts. The rearrangement joins TRBV9 to TRBJ1-1; D is perhaps TRBD1 (5 bases). Germline CDR1 is SGDLS and CDR2 is YYNGEE. This CDR3 has 15 amino acids. The ends were cut back, 0 bases at V and 0 bases at J, with 9 bases in the middle. The CDR3 reads CASSVEPGLNTEAFF. The CDR3 DNA follows: TGTGCCAGCAGCGTAGAGCCAGGGTTGAACACTGAAGCTTTCTTT.

In this sample, this clonotype turned up a few times. The chain recombines TRBV6-5 with TRBJ2-1, with D possibly being TRBD1 or TRBD2 (5 bases each). The CDR3 loop spans 14 amino acids. V lost 0 bases to trimming and J lost 13 bases, with 16 bases between them. Germline V gives CDR1 MNHEY, CDR2 SVGAGI. The CDR3 spells CASSYSIGGVDQFF. Here the CDR3 DNA reads TGTGCCAGCAGTTACTCTATTGGGGGAGTTGACCAGTTCTTC.

This clonotype showed up just a few times. This rearrangement joins TRBV11-2 to TRBJ2-5; 7 bases match TRBD1. Germline V gives CDR1 SGHAT, CDR2 FQNNGV. After removal of 5 bases from V and 10 bases from J, the junction contained 7 bases not matched to a gene. The CDR3 length is 12 residues. The DNA for the CDR3 is TGTGCCAGCAGCCCGGACAGGAAGGGCCAGTACTTC. Its protein is CASSPDRKGQYF.